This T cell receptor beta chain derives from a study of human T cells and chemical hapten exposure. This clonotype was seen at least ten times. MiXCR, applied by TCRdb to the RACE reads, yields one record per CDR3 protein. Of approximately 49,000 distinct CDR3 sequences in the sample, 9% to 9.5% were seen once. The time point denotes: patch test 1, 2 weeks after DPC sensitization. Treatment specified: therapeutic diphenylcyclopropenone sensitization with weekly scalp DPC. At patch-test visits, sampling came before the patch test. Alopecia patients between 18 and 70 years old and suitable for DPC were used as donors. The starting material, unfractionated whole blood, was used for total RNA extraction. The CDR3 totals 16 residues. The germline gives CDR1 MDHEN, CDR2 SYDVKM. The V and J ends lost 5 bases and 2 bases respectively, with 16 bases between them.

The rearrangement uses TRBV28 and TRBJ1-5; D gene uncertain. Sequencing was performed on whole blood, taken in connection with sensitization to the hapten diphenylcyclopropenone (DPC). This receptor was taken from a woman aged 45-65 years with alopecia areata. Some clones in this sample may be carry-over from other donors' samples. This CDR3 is CASSLRRLRGNQPQHF. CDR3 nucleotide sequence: TGTGCCAGCAGTCTCCGGCGGTTACGCGGCAATCAGCCCCAGCATTTT.